What follows are 13 T cell receptor beta chains derived from one specimen sequenced in a study of beta chain features in type 1 diabetes. Investigators reverse transcribed all isolated RNA, so they sequenced expressed TCRB transcripts. The protocol was immunoSEQ multiplex PCR, while the TCRdb copy is restricted to in-frame clones and leaves out a portion. In the table there are about 350,000 clones, roughly a fifth of which are singletons. The sample was naive CD4+ T cells from blood. The receptors shown here come from a woman younger than 30 in good health.

J is TRBJ1-1 and V is TRBV19; D gene unclear. The V end was cut by 4 bases, the J end by 1 base, with 7 bases between. This CDR3 has 13 residues. CDR1 is LNHDA, CDR2 SQIVND, per germline (reference sequence). CDR3 DNA sequence: TGTGCCAGTAGTAAAAACAAGAACACTGAAGCTTTCTTT. Its protein product is CASSKNKNTEAFF. Full variable domain (outside the CDR3, taken from reference TRBV19 and TRBJ1-1): DGGITQSPKYLFRKEGQNVTLSCEQNLNHDAMYWYRQDPGQGLRLIYYSQIVNDFQKGDIAEGYSVSREKKESFPLTVTSAQKNPTAFYLCASSKNKNTEAFFGQGTRLTVV.

J is TRBJ1-2 and V is TRBV19; weak D call: TRBD1 (6 bases). Germline loops: CDR1 LNHDA, CDR2 SQIVND (reference sequence). This CDR3 is 14 amino acids long. Trimming stripped 11 bases from V and 0 bases from J, with 16 bases between. The CDR3 DNA reads TGTGCCGGACGGGACACTCAAACTAACTATGGCTACACCTTC. Amino acid sequence: CAGRDTQTNYGYTF.

The chain joins TRBV5-1 to TRBJ1-1; no definite D call. Per germline, CDR1 SGHRS and CDR2 YFSETQ. This CDR3 is 13 amino acids long. Trimming pared 0 bases from V and 5 bases from J, leaving 8 bases between. The CDR3 loop is CASSLAAETEAFF. The DNA of the CDR3 is TGCGCCAGCAGCTTGGCGGCGGAGACTGAAGCTTTCTTT.

The chain uses TRBV5-1 and TRBJ2-7, with a weak D call TRBD1 (5 bases). This CDR3 is built from 13 residues. Germline-derived CDR1 and CDR2 are SGHRS and YFSETQ. V was pared by 4 bases and J by 3 bases, with 11 bases between. The CDR3 DNA reads TGCGCCAGCAGCGAGACAGAGTTCTACGAGCAGTACTTC. Translated: CASSETEFYEQYF.

This clone was detected a few times. The chain joins TRBV5-6 to TRBJ2-1; 7 positions agree with TRBD1. The CDR3 has 13 amino acids. Germline CDR1 is SGHDT and CDR2 is YYEEEE. V shed 4 bases and J 3 bases; nucleotides not matched to a gene: 1. The CDR3 nucleotides read TGTGCCAGCAGCAGGGGGCACTACAATGAGCAGTTCTTC. Translating gives CASSRGHYNEQFF. Supplemented by reference TRBV5-6 and TRBJ2-1, the full variable domain reads DAGVTQSPTHLIKTRGQQVTLRCSPKSGHDTVSWYQQALGQGPQFIFQYYEEEERQRGNFPDRFSGHQFPNYSSELNVNALLLGDSALYLCASSRGHYNEQFFGPGTRLTVL.

This rearrangement joins TRBV29-1 to TRBJ2-7, with a tentative D call TRBD1 (5 bases). Per germline, CDR1 SQVTM and CDR2 ANQGSEA. There are 12 residues in the CDR3. Trimming cost V 7 bases and J 3 bases, with 13 bases left between them. CDR3 amino acids: CSATASNYEQYF. As DNA, the CDR3 is TGCAGCGCGACAGCGTCAAACTACGAGCAGTACTTC.

This chain connects TRBV7-8 to TRBJ2-1; 9 bases map to TRBD1. CDR1 is SGHVS, CDR2 FQNEAQ, per germline. The CDR3 consists of 15 residues. J gave up 6 bases and V 5 bases, and 8 bases lay outside the gene matches. The CDR3 reads CASSRYRGRINEQFF. The CDR3 DNA reads as TGTGCCAGCAGCCGTTACAGGGGGCGCATCAATGAGCAGTTCTTC.

This rearrangement joins TRBV30 to TRBJ2-1; D is perhaps TRBD2 (6 bases). The CDR3 extends over 16 amino acids. In germline, CDR1 is GTSNPN, CDR2 SVGIG (reference sequence). V was trimmed by 0 bases and J by 5 bases, leaving 17 bases between them. The chain's CDR3 is CAWSVRERAFDNEQFF. The CDR3 DNA is TGTGCCTGGAGTGTACGGGAGCGAGCTTTTGACAATGAGCAGTTCTTC.

V and J are TRBV13 and TRBJ2-7, with TRBD2 matching over 8 bases. Germline V gives CDR1 PRHDT, CDR2 FYEKMQ (reference sequence). CDR3 length: 17 residues. J gave up 8 bases and V 5 bases, and 20 bases lay outside the gene matches. The CDR3 coding sequence is TGTGCCAGCAGCCCCTATTCCCTTAGCGGGGTAGGGGTGAAGCAGTACTTC. It yields the protein CASSPYSLSGVGVKQYF.

The chain employs TRBV2 and TRBJ1-5; D possibly corresponds to TRBD1 (5 bases). The CDR3 is made up of 12 amino acids. The ends were cut back, 8 bases at V and 3 bases at J, with 8 bases in the middle. Germline values: CDR1 SNHLY, CDR2 FYNNEI. CDR3 DNA sequence: TGTGCCAGCTCGGGGGACAATCAGCCCCAGCATTTT. Translation: CASSGDNQPQHF.

The chain is built from TRBV18 and TRBJ2-7; the D is unclear. Germline CDR1 and CDR2: KGHSH and LQKENI. The CDR3 runs 13 residues. The V end was cut by 5 bases, the J end by 0 bases, with 8 bases between. The CDR3 DNA is TGTGCCAGCTCAGTTCTGGCCTCCTACGAGCAGTACTTC. Residues: CASSVLASYEQYF.

The chain links TRBV5-4 to TRBJ2-2; D unclear. The V end was cut by 0 bases, the J end by 0 bases, with 9 bases between. The CDR3 loop spans 16 amino acids. CDR1 and CDR2 from the germline V gene are SGHNT and YYREEE (reference sequence). The CDR3 reads CASSLAVAANTGELFF. The CDR3 coding sequence is TGTGCCAGCAGCTTGGCCGTAGCAGCGAACACCGGGGAGCTGTTTTTT. The whole variable domain, filled in from reference TRBV5-4 and TRBJ2-2, reads ETGVTQSPTHLIKTRGQQVTLRCSSQSGHNTVSWYQQALGQGPQFIFQYYREEENGRGNFPPRFSGLQFPNYSSELNVNALELDDSALYLCASSLAVAANTGELFFGEGSRLTVL.

This clone was counted between two and nine times. The chain couples TRBV7-2 to TRBJ2-5; D possibly corresponds to TRBD2 (5 bases). V lost 5 bases to trimming and J lost 5 bases, with 15 bases between them. Germline V gives CDR1 SGHTA, CDR2 FQGNSA. The CDR3 consists of 14 residues. CDR3 sequence (DNA): TGTGCCAGCAGCACTAGAGGGCCATGGGAGACCCAGTACTTC. This codes for CASSTRGPWETQYF.